This is a list of T cell receptor beta chains from one sample in a study of blood T cell repertoires in COVID-19. Sequenced by immunoSEQ multiplex PCR; TCRdb stores in-frame clones only, minus some. The sample has 200,000 to 250,000 clones, more than 75% seen once. Sequencing input: peripheral blood. Receptors originate from a man aged 50-59 years with acute or convalescent COVID-19. Each CDR3 is given with its conserved first and last residue. Fields, in order: CDR3 DNA, CDR3 protein, J gene, clone size, V gene, D gene. D genes are given only for firm matches. A clone size is listed for some rows: how often the clone was seen (once, few, many), or a class if it is expanded.

DNA: TGTGCCAGCAGTTACTCGGGGACATACTACGAGCAGTACTTC
CDR3: CASSYSGTYYEQYF
J: TRBJ2-7
size: few
V: TRBV6-5
D: NA

DNA: TGTGCCAGCAGTCCGCCCAGGGGGCGCGCCGGGGAGCTGTTTTTT
CDR3: CASSPPRGRAGELFF
J: TRBJ2-2
size: NA
V: TRBV6-2/TRBV6-3
D: TRBD1

DNA: TGTGCCAGCAGTCCGTCAGGGGCCTATGGCTACACCTTC
CDR3: CASSPSGAYGYTF
J: TRBJ1-2
size: once
V: TRBV6-6
D: NA

DNA: TGTGCCAGCGGACTAGCGGGGGGGCAGGTTCCCAATGAGCAGTTCTTC
CDR3: CASGLAGGQVPNEQFF
J: TRBJ2-1
size: NA
V: TRBV21-1
D: NA

DNA: TGTGCCACCAAAGGGGAACAGGGGGAACTATTCGGAATCAATGAGCAGTTCTTC
CDR3: CATKGEQGELFGINEQFF
J: TRBJ2-1
size: NA
V: TRBV27
D: TRBD1

DNA: TGTGCCAGCAGCGTAGAGCGGGCAGGCACAGATACGCAGTATTTT
CDR3: CASSVERAGTDTQYF
J: TRBJ2-3
size: NA
V: TRBV9
D: NA

DNA: TGTGCCAGCAGTTTACAGGGTCTTGGCTACACCTTC
CDR3: CASSLQGLGYTF
J: TRBJ1-2
size: NA
V: TRBV12-3/TRBV12-4
D: NA

DNA: TGTGCCAGCAGCTCCAACAGGGGGCAAGGTGGCTACACCTTC
CDR3: CASSSNRGQGGYTF
J: TRBJ1-2
size: NA
V: TRBV7-8
D: TRBD1

DNA: TGTGCCAGCAGTTGGGGACAGAATAATCAGCCCCAGCATTTT
CDR3: CASSWGQNNQPQHF
J: TRBJ1-5
size: once
V: TRBV6-5
D: TRBD1

DNA: TGTGCCAGCAGTGAAGGGGACAGAAGGAACTATGGCTACACCTTC
CDR3: CASSEGDRRNYGYTF
J: TRBJ1-2
size: NA
V: TRBV25-1
D: TRBD1

DNA: TGTGCCAGCTCACCACGGGGGCTCTTAACAGATACGCAGTATTTT
CDR3: CASSPRGLLTDTQYF
J: TRBJ2-3
size: NA
V: TRBV18
D: NA

DNA: TGCAGTGCTAGAAATCTGGAGACCCAGTACTTC
CDR3: CSARNLETQYF
J: TRBJ2-5
size: NA
V: TRBV20-1
D: NA

DNA: TGTGCCAGCGGACAGAACACCGGGGAGCTGTTTTTT
CDR3: CASGQNTGELFF
J: TRBJ2-2
size: NA
V: TRBV11-1
D: NA

DNA: TGTGCCTGGAGCGCGGGACAGGTTAGCAATCAGCCCCAGCATTTT
CDR3: CAWSAGQVSNQPQHF
J: TRBJ1-5
size: once
V: TRBV30
D: TRBD1

DNA: TGCGCCAGCAGCTTGGTCCCCGGCGGACAGGGTGGTTCACCCCTCCACTTT
CDR3: CASSLVPGGQGGSPLHF
J: TRBJ1-6
size: NA
V: TRBV5-1
D: TRBD1

DNA: TGTGCCAGCAGCTTTCCAGGGGGCCCGAACACTGAAGCTTTCTTT
CDR3: CASSFPGGPNTEAFF
J: TRBJ1-1
size: NA
V: TRBV7-9
D: TRBD1

DNA: TGCGCCAGCAGCCAAGAAAGGCGACAGGGGGGCCCCTGGACTGAAGCTTTCTTT
CDR3: CASSQERRQGGPWTEAFF
J: TRBJ1-1
size: NA
V: TRBV4-1
D: TRBD1

DNA: TGTGCCAGTAGTATAGATGCCGGACAGGGGGCCCCGGAGACCCAGTACTTC
CDR3: CASSIDAGQGAPETQYF
J: TRBJ2-5
size: NA
V: TRBV19
D: TRBD1

DNA: TGTGCCAGCAGCTTGGCAGGGGGGAGGCACGAGCAGTACTTC
CDR3: CASSLAGGRHEQYF
J: TRBJ2-7
size: NA
V: TRBV5-8
D: NA

DNA: TGCAGTGCGGTCGGTCCGCAAGCTTTCTTT
CDR3: CSAVGPQAFF
J: TRBJ1-1
size: NA
V: TRBV20-1
D: NA

DNA: TGTGCCAGCAGCTTTGGGGACAGGGGGTATACTGAAGCTTTCTTT
CDR3: CASSFGDRGYTEAFF
J: TRBJ1-1
size: NA
V: TRBV7-2
D: TRBD1

DNA: TGTGCCAGTAGTTCCGCGGCGAACACTGAAGCTTTCTTT
CDR3: CASSSAANTEAFF
J: TRBJ1-1
size: NA
V: TRBV19
D: NA

DNA: TGCAGTGCTACACCAGGGGGAGAGCTGTTTTTT
CDR3: CSATPGGELFF
J: TRBJ1-4
size: NA
V: TRBV20-1
D: TRBD1

DNA: TGCGCCAGCAGCCCACAGGGGATCCAAGAGACCCAGTACTTC
CDR3: CASSPQGIQETQYF
J: TRBJ2-5
size: NA
V: TRBV10-2
D: TRBD1

DNA: TGTGCCAGTAGTAGGCGACAGGGCTTCACAGATACGCAGTATTTT
CDR3: CASSRRQGFTDTQYF
J: TRBJ2-3
size: NA
V: TRBV19
D: TRBD1

DNA: TGTGCCAGCAGTGAAATCCGAGCCGATCAGCCCCAGCATTTT
CDR3: CASSEIRADQPQHF
J: TRBJ1-5
size: NA
V: TRBV6-1
D: NA

DNA: TGTGCCAGCAGTGAAGGTGGGGGGGCTTGGAGAGCTTTCTTT
CDR3: CASSEGGGAWRAFF
J: TRBJ1-1
size: NA
V: TRBV6-1
D: NA

DNA: TGTGCCAGCAGCTGGGGGGGTCCCCCCATCGGGCAGTTCTTC
CDR3: CASSWGGPPIGQFF
J: TRBJ2-1
size: NA
V: TRBV5-5
D: TRBD2

DNA: TGTGCCAGCAGTCCCCAGGGGCCCTCGAACACCGGGGAGCTGTTTTTT
CDR3: CASSPQGPSNTGELFF
J: TRBJ2-2
size: NA
V: TRBV6-4
D: NA

DNA: TGTGCCAGCAGCTTAGAGGGGACAGACCGATATGGCTACACCTTC
CDR3: CASSLEGTDRYGYTF
J: TRBJ1-2
size: NA
V: TRBV7-8
D: TRBD1

DNA: TGTGCCAGCAGCCTAGCGGGATGGGAGCAGTACTTC
CDR3: CASSLAGWEQYF
J: TRBJ2-7
size: NA
V: TRBV14
D: TRBD2

DNA: TGTGCCAGCAGGCCTCTAAGTGGGACAGGGTCCACCGGGGAGCTGTTTTTT
CDR3: CASRPLSGTGSTGELFF
J: TRBJ2-2
size: NA
V: TRBV11-2
D: TRBD1

DNA: TGTGCCAGCAGCCAAGATTTGTCGGGGGATGTACGAGAGACCCAGTACTTC
CDR3: CASSQDLSGDVRETQYF
J: TRBJ2-5
size: NA
V: TRBV3-1/TRBV3-2
D: NA

DNA: TGTGCCAGCAGTTACTCCTATCAGGGGGGTTACGAGCAGTACTTC
CDR3: CASSYSYQGGYEQYF
J: TRBJ2-7
size: NA
V: TRBV6-5
D: NA

DNA: TGTGCCTGGAGTGACGGTGGGACTGTCCTTGAGGAGCAGTTCTTC
CDR3: CAWSDGGTVLEEQFF
J: TRBJ2-1
size: once
V: TRBV30
D: NA

DNA: TGTGCCAGCAGCTTAGGCGGCGGGCCCACGTTCAATGAGCAGTTCTTC
CDR3: CASSLGGGPTFNEQFF
J: TRBJ2-1
size: NA
V: TRBV11-3
D: NA

DNA: TGTGCCAGCAGTTTAACAGGGAACACTGAAGCTTTCTTT
CDR3: CASSLTGNTEAFF
J: TRBJ1-1
size: NA
V: TRBV3-1/TRBV3-2
D: NA

DNA: TGTGCCAGCAGATTTGACAGGGGCGACTACAATGAGCAGTTCTTC
CDR3: CASRFDRGDYNEQFF
J: TRBJ2-1
size: NA
V: TRBV2
D: TRBD1

DNA: TGTGCCAGCTCACCACCTCGGGGGGGATTTGGCTACACCTTC
CDR3: CASSPPRGGFGYTF
J: TRBJ1-2
size: NA
V: TRBV18
D: NA